The clone carrying this T cell receptor beta chain was counted between two and nine times. Its specificity is unknown. This specimen comes from a study of T-cell reconstitution after alpha-beta-depleted transplantation in children. This CDR3 region has 14 residues. The V and J ends lost 7 bases and 5 bases, in that order; junction bases with no gene match: 9. Germline assignment: CDR1 MNHEY and CDR2 SVGEGT. Study-wide points: From newly produced T cells came most of the T-cell counts and diversity one year after transplant. In patients about two months after transplant, alpha-beta T cells reportedly arose from several hundred expanded graft clones. Day-60 TCRbeta diversity that was high in some patients was derived from surviving recipient T cells and thymic progenitors.

Library preparation (for TCRbeta) was performed with unique molecular identifiers. TCRdb recomputed calls from the PCR reads with MiXCR, one row per CDR3 protein. Found here are tens of thousands of distinct CDR3 sequences, around 50% of them singletons; the top ten hold roughly two fifths. The genes are TRBV6-2 or TRBV6-3 and TRBJ2-7, with 9 bases aligning to TRBD2. The source was peripheral blood, collected before TCRalphabeta/CD19-depleted stem cell transplant. The TCR sequence derives from a boy less than two years old with SCID, due to receive a stem cell transplant. This CDR3 reads CASKAGTSWDEQYF. The DNA for the CDR3 is TGTGCCAGCAAAGCCGGGACTAGCTGGGACGAGCAGTACTTC.